The 14 T cell receptor beta chains presented below share a single source sample, sequenced in a study of blood T cells in healthy people across ages. With a J-beta primer mix and a sample-barcoded 5' primer, a second PCR ran roughly 6 to 12 cycles. TCRdb processed the 5' RACE reads anew with MiXCR; each CDR3 protein has one entry. The sample lists about 1.6 million distinct CDR3 sequences; roughly 30% were seen once. The specimen was blood. The receptors come from a woman in her thirties in good health.

The chain has TRBV27 and TRBJ2-2; D gene unclear. V lost 3 bases and J 7 bases, leaving 6 bases between the germline ends. The length of the CDR3 is 12 residues. Germline V CDR1 and CDR2: MNHEY, SMNVEV (reference sequence). The CDR3, as DNA: TGTGCCAGCAGTTTTTTAAGCGGGGAGCTGTTTTTT. It yields the protein CASSFLSGELFF.

J is TRBJ1-2 and V is TRBV28, with D uncertain. This CDR3 is built from 10 residues. V lost 10 bases and J 8 bases, leaving 11 bases between the germline ends. Germline loops: CDR1 MDHEN, CDR2 SYDVKM. The CDR3: CANRLGGYTF. CDR3 nucleotide sequence: TGTGCCAACAGACTTGGAGGCTACACCTTC.

The chain employs TRBV9 and TRBJ2-1; D might be TRBD2 (6 bases). This CDR3 comprises 15 residues. Germline CDR1 SGDLS, CDR2 YYNGEE. The V gene lost 3 bases and the J gene lost 7 bases, with 17 bases spanning the gap. This CDR3 is CASSASGLPRNEQFF. The CDR3 region has the DNA TGTGCCAGCAGCGCCTCGGGACTTCCTCGGAATGAGCAGTTCTTC.

This clonotype was found a few times. The chain couples TRBV27 to TRBJ2-1; TRBD2 is a possible D gene (6 bases). The CDR3 extends over 14 amino acids. Per germline, CDR1 MNHEY and CDR2 SMNVEV (reference sequence). V lost 5 bases to trimming and J lost 7 bases, with 15 bases between them. The CDR3 sequence: CASSPRVSGNEQFF. CDR3 sequence (DNA): TGTGCCAGCAGTCCCAGGGTTAGCGGAAATGAGCAGTTCTTC.

Of note for this clonotype: A junction end diverges from the germline sequence, so it may reflect a read error. The chain employs TRBV20-1 and TRBJ1-2, with 9 nucleotides matching TRBD1. From germline, CDR1 is DFQATT and CDR2 SNEGSKA (reference sequence). This CDR3 comprises 16 residues. The CDR3 nucleotides read TGCAGTGCTCCTACCGCAGGGGACAGGGAAGACTATGGCCACACCTTC. It is translated as CSAPTAGDREDYGHTF.

V and J are TRBV27 and TRBJ2-3, with D maybe TRBD1 (6 bases). V shed 9 bases and J shed 2 bases, with 18 bases lying between them. Germline CDR1 and CDR2: MNHEY and SMNVEV (reference sequence). The CDR3 runs to 15 residues. CDR3 amino acids: CASSPAGVATDTQYF. As DNA, the CDR3 is TGTGCCAGTAGTCCCGCAGGGGTCGCCACAGATACGCAGTATTTT.

This clonotype was found once. The V gene is TRBV18, the J gene TRBJ2-1; D gene ambiguous. This CDR3 has 18 amino acids. Trimming took 0 bases from V and 6 from J, leaving 21 bases between them. CDR1 is KGHSH, CDR2 LQKENI, per germline. The CDR3 sequence: CASSPPLSPGSVLNEQFF. The CDR3 DNA reads as TGTGCCAGCTCACCACCGCTATCGCCAGGCTCCGTCCTCAATGAGCAGTTCTTC.

The gene calls are TRBV27 and TRBJ2-3, with TRBD2 matching 7 bases. The junction had 16 bases not matched to a gene; V was cut back by 8 bases and J by 2 bases. Germline V gives CDR1 MNHEY, CDR2 SMNVEV (reference sequence). The length of the CDR3 is 17 residues. The CDR3 here is CASFSFGEGLDTDTQYF. CDR3 bases: TGTGCCAGCTTCTCGTTCGGGGAAGGACTAGACACAGATACGCAGTATTTT.

This clonotype was found a few times. The genes are TRBV20-1 and TRBJ2-5; 8 nucleotides align to TRBD1. The V gene end was trimmed by 5 bases and the J gene end by 5 bases; junction bases not matched to a gene: 16. The CDR3 is 16 residues long. CDR1 DFQATT and CDR2 SNEGSKA come from the germline V gene (reference sequence). The CDR3 is CSALPNDRGQGETQYF. CDR3 bases: TGCAGTGCTCTCCCGAACGACAGGGGCCAAGGGGAGACCCAGTACTTC.

The rearrangement joins TRBV19 to TRBJ2-1, with TRBD1 matching 7 bases. Looked up from germline, CDR1 is LNHDA and CDR2 is SQIVND (reference sequence). V lost 5 bases and J lost 8; bases outside the gene matches: 12. CDR3 size: 15 residues. CDR3 sequence (DNA): TGTGCCAGTAGTCCATCCGGGACCCAGGGGGATGAGCAGTTCTTC. Its translation: CASSPSGTQGDEQFF.

The chain couples TRBV20-1 to TRBJ2-3; 8 bases are shared with TRBD2. CDR3 length: 15 amino acids. Trimming cost V 4 bases and J 7 bases; bases outside gene matches: 13. Germline-derived CDR1 and CDR2 are DFQATT and SNEGSKA (reference sequence). CDR3 amino acids: CSAKIPGLGKNTQYF. CDR3 sequence (DNA): TGCAGTGCTAAAATTCCGGGACTAGGCAAAAATACGCAGTATTTT.

The chain carries TRBV6-4 and TRBJ2-5, with a possible D match to TRBD1 (6 bases). The CDR3 runs to 14 residues. The ends were cut back, 0 bases at V and 5 bases at J, with 10 bases in the middle. Germline V CDR1 and CDR2: MRHNA, SNTAGT. The CDR3 region has the DNA TGTGCCAGCAGTGACTCCCACAGGGCCGAGACCCAGTACTTC. It is translated as CASSDSHRAETQYF.

This clonotype was counted only a few times. The chain uses TRBV7-8 and TRBJ2-3; 12 nucleotides agree with TRBD2. Trimming at V came to 2 bases and at J to 1 base, leaving 10 bases not matched to a gene. Germline assignment: CDR1 SGHVS and CDR2 FQNEAQ. This CDR3 contains 19 residues. CDR3 region: CASSLWGPSGRVGTDTQYF. CDR3 nucleotide sequence: TGTGCCAGCAGCTTATGGGGGCCTAGCGGGAGGGTCGGCACAGATACGCAGTATTTT.

This clonotype was recorded a few times. One end of the junction does not line up with germline, which may come from a read error. This sequence joins TRBV6-4 and TRBJ2-1, with 7 bases matching TRBD1. Germline assignment: CDR1 MRHNA and CDR2 SNTAGT. This CDR3 spans 14 amino acids. The CDR3 here is CASKGDSSYDEQFF. The CDR3 coding sequence is TGTGCCAGCAAAGGGGACAGCTCCTACGATGAGCAGTTCTTC.